This T cell receptor beta chain was sequenced during a study of T cell changes during pregnancy in multiple sclerosis. The CDR3 runs to 18 residues. CDR1 is SEHNR and CDR2 is FQNEAQ in the germline V gene (reference sequence). Trimming pared 4 bases from V and 2 bases from J, leaving 22 bases between. The method was immunoSEQ multiplex PCR; TCRdb's version includes in-frame clones alone and lacks a portion of them. There are under 65,000 clones in the sample; over 85% occur only once, and approximately 3% lies in the top ten. Source: peripheral blood, taken in the first trimester of pregnancy. This rearrangement joins TRBV7-9 to TRBJ2-3, with D perhaps TRBD2 (7 bases). The receptor was isolated from a female donor in good health, enrolled as a control in a pregnancy study. The CDR3 DNA reads TGTGCCAGCAGCTCCACCGAGGGGGGGCGGGGGCCCACAGATACGCAGTATTTT. It is translated as CASSSTEGGRGPTDTQYF.